This paragraph reports one T cell receptor (beta chain). The antigen is undetermined. Profiled with immunoSEQ multiplex PCR; TCRdb holds only in-frame clones, not every one. The sample comprises 80,000 to 100,000 clones, 80% to 90% of which are singletons, and roughly 2.7% rests with the top ten. The data were obtained in a study of T cell responses to AZD1222 COVID-19 vaccine. Study-wide points: Epitopes outside B.1.351 and B.1.1.7 mutated regions reportedly drew nearly half of spike TCRs. Repertoire sampling occurred only after the peak T cell response.

The CDR3 length is 15 residues. From germline, CDR1 is LNHDA and CDR2 SQIVND (reference sequence). Trimming removed 5 bases at V and 1 base at J, with 14 bases between. Here the sequenced sample was peripheral blood, taken 28 days after the second AZD1222 dose. The clonotype was recovered from an adult who received the AZD1222 COVID-19 vaccine. The chain has TRBV19 and TRBJ1-2; tentative D call: TRBD1 (6 bases). The CDR3 protein is CASSQSGQRNYGYTF. CDR3 in DNA: TGTGCCAGTAGTCAATCCGGACAGCGTAACTATGGCTACACCTTC.